The rows below give T cell receptor beta chains drawn from one sample of a study of blood T cells in healthy people across ages. Via MiXCR, TCRdb re-called the 5' RACE reads, giving one row per CDR3 protein. The profile shows about 570,000 distinct CDR3 sequences, 25% to 30% of them singletons. The sample comprised blood. These receptors were obtained from a woman between 65 and 79 years old in good health. Each CDR3 is given with its conserved first and last residue. Fields, in order: CDR3 protein, CDR3 DNA, clone size, D gene, J gene, V gene. A D gene is named only where the DNA matches it firmly. Rows give clone size only sometimes, using once, few, many, or a class for an expanded clone.

CDR3aa: CASSLRDRGDTQYF; CDR3nt: TGTGCCAGCAGCCTCCGGGACAGAGGAGATACGCAGTATTTT; abundance: -; d_gene: TRBD1; j_gene: TRBJ2-3; v_gene: TRBV14
CDR3aa: CASSYFPSDTQYF; CDR3nt: TGTGCCAGCAGTTACTTTCCGTCAGATACGCAGTATTTT; abundance: few; d_gene: -; j_gene: TRBJ2-3; v_gene: TRBV6-6
CDR3aa: CASSQLPGGSYGYTF; CDR3nt: TGCGCCAGCAGCCAACTACCAGGGGGCTCCTATGGCTACACCTTC; abundance: -; d_gene: TRBD1; j_gene: TRBJ1-2; v_gene: TRBV4-3
CDR3aa: CASSLNVGSKLSGRPYNEQFF; CDR3nt: TGTGCCAGCAGCTTAAACGTCGGCAGCAAACTCTCGGGACGACCATACAATGAGCAGTTCTTC; abundance: -; d_gene: -; j_gene: TRBJ2-1; v_gene: TRBV7-9
CDR3aa: CASSSYYRTGTGVSGANVLTF; CDR3nt: TGTGCCAGCAGTTCCTACTACCGAACCGGGACAGGAGTATCTGGGGCCAACGTCCTGACTTTC; abundance: few; d_gene: TRBD1; j_gene: TRBJ2-6; v_gene: TRBV6-2/TRBV6-3
CDR3aa: CASRSLSNQPQHF; CDR3nt: TGTGCCAGCAGGAGCCTAAGCAATCAGCCCCAGCATTTT; abundance: -; d_gene: -; j_gene: TRBJ1-5; v_gene: TRBV27
CDR3aa: CASSEDTYNSPLHF; CDR3nt: TGTGCCAGCAGCGAGGACACATATAATTCACCCCTCCACTTT; abundance: few; d_gene: -; j_gene: TRBJ1-6; v_gene: TRBV9
CDR3aa: CASSSSGTVFSPHHGANVLTF; CDR3nt: TGTGCCAGCAGTTCATCCGGGACAGTATTCAGCCCTCATCATGGGGCCAACGTCCTGACTTTC; abundance: -; d_gene: TRBD1; j_gene: TRBJ2-6; v_gene: TRBV27
CDR3aa: CASSFAGTGLQETQYF; CDR3nt: TGCGCCAGCAGCTTCGCCGGGACAGGGCTCCAAGAGACCCAGTACTTC; abundance: -; d_gene: TRBD1; j_gene: TRBJ2-5; v_gene: TRBV5-1
CDR3aa: CASSLAQTNEKLFF; CDR3nt: TGTGCCAGCAGCTTAGCACAGACTAATGAAAAACTGTTTTTT; abundance: few; d_gene: -; j_gene: TRBJ1-4; v_gene: TRBV7-2
CDR3aa: CSARGLEGADQPQHF; CDR3nt: TGCAGTGCTAGAGGCCTAGAGGGGGCGGATCAGCCCCAGCATTTT; abundance: -; d_gene: TRBD1; j_gene: TRBJ1-5; v_gene: TRBV20-1
CDR3aa: CASSLVREQEKLFF; CDR3nt: TGTGCCAGCAGCTTAGTTAGGGAACAGGAAAAACTGTTTTTT; abundance: -; d_gene: -; j_gene: TRBJ1-4; v_gene: TRBV7-8
CDR3aa: CSGRPGQAYQETQYF; CDR3nt: TGCAGCGGTCGACCGGGACAGGCTTACCAAGAGACCCAGTACTTC; abundance: -; d_gene: TRBD1; j_gene: TRBJ2-5; v_gene: TRBV29-1
CDR3aa: CATSLGQDRGEKLFF; CDR3nt: TGTGCCACCAGCCTGGGACAGGACCGGGGTGAAAAACTGTTTTTT; abundance: few; d_gene: TRBD1; j_gene: TRBJ1-4; v_gene: TRBV15
CDR3aa: CSARESGAPGNTIYF; CDR3nt: TGCAGTGCTAGAGAATCAGGGGCACCTGGAAACACCATATATTTT; abundance: few; d_gene: -; j_gene: TRBJ1-3; v_gene: TRBV20-1
CDR3aa: CASGWTSGIGETQYF; CDR3nt: TGTGCCAGCGGCTGGACTAGCGGCATAGGGGAGACCCAGTACTTC; abundance: few; d_gene: TRBD2; j_gene: TRBJ2-5; v_gene: TRBV3-1
CDR3aa: CAWGTLRGNADTRYF; CDR3nt: TGTGCCTGGGGGACACTCAGGGGGAACGCAGATACGCGGTATTTT; abundance: -; d_gene: TRBD1; j_gene: TRBJ2-3; v_gene: TRBV30
CDR3aa: CASSLGHPLANYGYTF; CDR3nt: TGTGCCAGCAGCTTGGGACACCCCCTTGCTAACTATGGCTACACCTTC; abundance: -; d_gene: -; j_gene: TRBJ1-2; v_gene: TRBV5-6
CDR3aa: CASGQGATDTQYF; CDR3nt: TGCGCCAGCGGACAGGGAGCCACAGATACGCAGTATTTT; abundance: few; d_gene: TRBD1; j_gene: TRBJ2-3; v_gene: TRBV4-3
CDR3aa: CSARDGGLTEAFF; CDR3nt: TGCAGTGCTAGAGACGGGGGGCTCACTGAAGCTTTCTTT; abundance: few; d_gene: -; j_gene: TRBJ1-1; v_gene: TRBV20-1